The entry that follows covers one TCR beta chain sequence. A few counts support this clonotype. No antigen is known for it. Per-base qualities were not stored, and no clone one base away is much larger. This sample's treatment or condition label indicates: live attenuated yellow fever vaccine strain. Two biological replicates of bulk PBMCs were collected at each blood-draw timepoint. PBMCs were isolated from peripheral blood using a standard Ficoll-Paque protocol. RNA was extracted with TriZol from bulk PBMCs, CD4 and CD8 fractions, and dextramer-positive and dextramer-negative fractions. The data were obtained in a study of T cells after yellow fever vaccination (dated by TCRdb to the late 2010s). For the study in its entirety: Libraries from fractions with low cell numbers were prepared with the SMART-Seq v4 Ultra Low Input RNA kit. To follow T-cell clones before and after both primary and booster YFV17D yellow fever vaccination, bulk TCR alpha and beta repertoires underwent longitudinal sequencing. The cohort comprised two healthy male donors, one aged 18 to 29 and one aged 30 to 39 years. Bulk PBMC replicates and cell subsets were isolated from blood drawn at multiple timepoints before and after both primary and secondary immunization. Study-wide conclusions, independent of this receptor: Only two donors were included in the study, so the extent to which the findings can be generalized is limited. Computational filtering was required because FACS-sorted repertoires could contain abundant contaminating clonotypes from the bulk population. A small share of clonotypes was detected in both CD4 and CD8 compartments, with the overlap likely arising from convergent recombination. Compared with the primary T-cell response, the secondary T-cell response was weaker but faster, peaking on day 5 rather than day 15. After the booster, most clones that had expanded after primary vaccination were detected again (approximately 97% of CD4 and more than 80% of CD8), suggesting broad maintenance of memory.

TCR cDNA was synthesized by 5'RACE template switching, through which a universal primer site and unique molecular identifiers were introduced. Priming for cDNA synthesis came from both the TCR alpha and TCR beta constant segments. Libraries were amplified in two PCR steps, with sample barcodes and sequencing adapters added in the second step. Sequencing of libraries was done on Illumina HiSeq 2500 (2x100 bp) or NovaSeq (2x150 bp). In the source study's methods: MIGEC handled demultiplexing of reads and collapsing into UMI consensus sequences, while MiXCR performed V(D)J alignment. Vaccine-responding clonotypes were identified with edgeR using replicate PBMC samples, with FDR below 0.01 and a log2 fold change above 5 up to day 15 being required. Each bulk clonotype was labeled CD4 or CD8 based on which sequenced repertoire, CD4 or CD8, contained the clonotype at higher abundance. Clones were called with MiXCR by TCRdb after fastp trimmed the public reads at Q25, and only in-frame beta chains were retained. A single entry per CDR3 protein holds the most common genes and DNA from its merged rows. TCRdb's processing, not the study's, gives the V and J calls here. The sample has hundreds of thousands of distinct CDR3 sequences on record, approximately 10% of them singletons. The ten top clones hold roughly 18% of the sample.

The cysteine opens and the phenylalanine closes a CDR3 of 14 amino acids. Only the CDR3 DNA is retained, 42 bases long and in frame from the first base. V and J are truncated by 1 base and 5 bases respectively, leaving an intervening sequence of 11 bases. From a lookup of the germline V gene, CDR1 and CDR2 are SQVTM and ANQGSEA. The input for sequencing was PBMCs, taken on the day of the first yellow fever vaccination. The rearranged segments are TRBV29-1 and TRBJ2-2; TRBD2 is a possible D gene, resting on 6 matching bases. The source is a man between 18 and 29 years old who received the YFV17D yellow fever vaccine. CDR3 loop: CSVEVIGGTGELFF. The DNA sequence is as follows: TGCAGCGTTGAAGTCATTGGGGGGACCGGGGAGCTGTTTTTT.